This record concerns one T cell receptor beta chain sequence. Antigen specificity is unknown. An end of the junction differs from the germline gene, which may be a read error. The entry originates in a study of tumor and adjacent non-tumor tissue in lung cancer. Study-level information: The patients, 10 or so men and several women, were about 30 to 85 with stage I to III disease.

TCRbeta libraries were built with three rounds of nested PCR, modified from ARM-PCR. TCRdb called the multiplex PCR reads again in MiXCR, with one record for every CDR3 protein. Here the sample spans approximately 120,000 distinct CDR3 sequences, more than 70% being singletons. This CDR3 contains 15 residues. Points from the study as a whole: Tumor repertoires had a smaller top 100 clone share than normal lung. TCR diversity was significantly greater in tumor than normal lung tissue.

RNA was extracted from bulk tissue without any cell sorting. Sequenced material: lung tumor tissue. The sequence was obtained from a woman aged 55-69 years with non-small cell lung cancer. The chain employs TRBV12-3 or TRBV12-4 and TRBJ1-1; no definite D call. The chain's CDR3 is CASSLSRIWVAEASF. DNA of the CDR3: TGTGCTAGCAGTTTATCCCGGATATGGGTAGCTGAAGCTTCCTTT.